Listed below are T cell receptor beta chains from one sample, sequenced in a study of radiotherapy plus CTLA-4 blockade in lung cancer. TCRdb keeps only in-frame clones here, not all; method: immunoSEQ multiplex PCR. The profile shows tens of thousands of clones, over 75% of them singletons. The sample was peripheral blood, taken from a patient treated with radiotherapy plus ipilimumab. Receptor source: a human donor with non-small cell lung cancer who had a complete response to radiotherapy plus ipilimumab. CDR3s include the opening cysteine and the closing phenylalanine or tryptophan. A D gene is named only where the DNA matches it firmly. Size values are once, few and many counts, or a class for expanded clones, and some rows have none.

DNA	CDR3	D	J	size	V
TGTGCCAGCAGCGTAGTTTCGCGGCCCAGGGGGTCGAATGAGCAGTTCTTC	CASSVVSRPRGSNEQFF	TRBD1	TRBJ2-1	-	TRBV9
TGTGCCAGCAGCCCCCCCCTACTCAGGGCCCACGAGCAGTACTTC	CASSPPLLRAHEQYF	-	TRBJ2-7	-	TRBV28
TGTGCCAGCAGCCCGGGTCCCGGCCGGGATCAGCCCCAGCATTTT	CASSPGPGRDQPQHF	-	TRBJ1-5	few	TRBV11-3
TGCGCCAGCAGCCAAGGAAGCGGGGGGAGTGCAGATACGCAGTATTTT	CASSQGSGGSADTQYF	TRBD2	TRBJ2-3	-	TRBV4-3
TGTGCCAGCAGCTTGGTTGGGACTTACAATGAGCAGTTCTTC	CASSLVGTYNEQFF	-	TRBJ2-1	-	TRBV5-6
TGTGCCAGCAGTTATCGACTAGATCAGCCCCAGCATTTT	CASSYRLDQPQHF	-	TRBJ1-5	-	TRBV6-5
TGTGCCAGTAGTACCTGGTTAACCGGAGCTAGAAAAGAGACCCAGTACTTC	CASSTWLTGARKETQYF	-	TRBJ2-5	once	TRBV19
TGCGCCAGCAGCCAACTTCTAGCGGGGGCCGGAAACATTCAGTACTTC	CASSQLLAGAGNIQYF	TRBD2	TRBJ2-4	-	TRBV4-1
TGTGCCAGCAGCTTAGATCTCCGACAGGGGGCAAGGGCCCCTGAAGCTTTCTTT	CASSLDLRQGARAPEAFF	TRBD1	TRBJ1-1	-	TRBV11-2
TGTGCCAGCAGCACAGGGGGTCAAGAGACCCAGTACTTC	CASSTGGQETQYF	TRBD1	TRBJ2-5	-	TRBV9
TGTGCCAGCAGCTTTCTGGGGAGGAGCTCCTACAATGAGCAGTTCTTC	CASSFLGRSSYNEQFF	-	TRBJ2-1	few	TRBV7-9
TGTGCCAGCCAAGGGACTAGCGGTAACAATGAGCAGTTCTTC	CASQGTSGNNEQFF	TRBD2	TRBJ2-1	-	TRBV11-3
TGCAGCGTGGGACAGCACATGAACACTGAAGCTTTCTTT	CSVGQHMNTEAFF	TRBD1	TRBJ1-1	-	TRBV29-1
TGTGCCACCAGCAGAGGAGGGCTCGTTGAGCAGTTCTTC	CATSRGGLVEQFF	-	TRBJ2-1	-	TRBV15
TGTGCCAGCAGCTTCGCGGGGGGATTACGGAGGGCTGAGCAGTTCTTC	CASSFAGGLRRAEQFF	TRBD2	TRBJ2-1	-	TRBV7-2
TGTGCCAGCAGCCAAGGGCCGGGACAGAACACTGAAGCTTTCTTT	CASSQGPGQNTEAFF	-	TRBJ1-1	few	TRBV28
TGTGCCAGCAGTGAAGGGGACAGGGTTAGGATTCGTCCCGGGGAGCTGTTTTTT	CASSEGDRVRIRPGELFF	TRBD1	TRBJ2-2	-	TRBV2
TGTGCCACCGGACAGTATGAGACTGAAGCTTTCTTT	CATGQYETEAFF	-	TRBJ1-1	-	TRBV6-4
TGTGCCAGCAGTGAAGTTCGTTTAGTTACCATTCAGTACTTC	CASSEVRLVTIQYF	-	TRBJ2-4	-	TRBV6-1
TGTGCCAGCAGCTCCTTGAGGGGGGGCGGTTATGGCTACACCTTC	CASSSLRGGGYGYTF	-	TRBJ1-2	-	TRBV7-9
TGTGCCAGCAGCTCCCCCTCCGGGGGGCGGTCGCCCTACGAGCAGTACTTC	CASSSPSGGRSPYEQYF	-	TRBJ2-7	-	TRBV7-2
TGTGCCAGCAGCCCCTTAGCGGGGGGGAATTACGAGCAGTACTTC	CASSPLAGGNYEQYF	TRBD2	TRBJ2-7	-	TRBV11-2
TGTGCCAGCAGTCCGACAGAGAACACTGAAGCTTTCTTT	CASSPTENTEAFF	-	TRBJ1-1	few	TRBV2
TGTGCCAGCAGTTACCTCCGAGGGTATAGCAATCAGCCCCAGCATTTT	CASSYLRGYSNQPQHF	-	TRBJ1-5	-	TRBV6-6